The entry below describes one T cell receptor (beta chain). Its antigen remains unidentified. The data are from a study of somatic mutations in cytotoxic T cells in rheumatoid arthritis. The wider study: Sorting by flow gave nearly 100% purity for some V beta antibody-stained T-cell populations, including V beta1+ cells sequenced for TCRB. Notes on the study in general: Clonality of CD8+ T cells, which was compared between rheumatoid arthritis patients and age-matched healthy controls, did not differ significantly. Researchers did not know the antigen targets of the expanded CD8+ clones.

Healthy-control blood donors had a median age of 56 years (range 21-70) and were over 45% female. Germline CDR1 and CDR2: GTSNPN and SVGIG (reference sequence). The length of the CDR3 is 11 residues. Some clones are missing from TCRdb's copy, which holds only in-frame ones; the method was immunoSEQ multiplex PCR. The sample holds 15,000 to 20,000 clones; over 70% are singletons and the top ten take approximately 10%. Sequencing was done on a sample of CD8+ T cells sorted from blood. The source of this sequence is a woman aged 45-60 years in good health. J is TRBJ2-7 and V is TRBV30; maybe TRBD2 (5 bases). CDR3 sequence (DNA): TGTGCATTAGCGTTCTCCTACGAGCAGTACTTC. It codes for CALAFSYEQYF.